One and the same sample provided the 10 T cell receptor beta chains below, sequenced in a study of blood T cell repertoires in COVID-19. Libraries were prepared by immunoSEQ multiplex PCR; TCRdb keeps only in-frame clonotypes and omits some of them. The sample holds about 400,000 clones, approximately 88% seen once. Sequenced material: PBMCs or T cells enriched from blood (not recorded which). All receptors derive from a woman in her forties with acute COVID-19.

In DNA, the CDR3 is TGTGCCAGCAGTTTAGGTGCGCCGGGAGCGGGACACTATGGCTACACCTTC. This gives the protein CASSLGAPGAGHYGYTF. The chain has TRBV27 and TRBJ1-2; weak D call: TRBD1 (5 bases). The V end was cut by 2 bases, the J end by 3 bases, with 19 bases between. Germline V gene lookup returns CDR1 MNHEY and CDR2 SMNVEV (reference sequence). This CDR3 contains 17 residues.

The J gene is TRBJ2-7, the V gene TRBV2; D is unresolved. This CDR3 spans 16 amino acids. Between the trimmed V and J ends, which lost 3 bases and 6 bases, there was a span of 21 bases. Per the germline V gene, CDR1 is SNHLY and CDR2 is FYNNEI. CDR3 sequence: CASSDLVPRGVGEQYF. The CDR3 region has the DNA TGTGCCAGCAGTGATCTCGTCCCCCGAGGTGTGGGCGAGCAGTACTTC.

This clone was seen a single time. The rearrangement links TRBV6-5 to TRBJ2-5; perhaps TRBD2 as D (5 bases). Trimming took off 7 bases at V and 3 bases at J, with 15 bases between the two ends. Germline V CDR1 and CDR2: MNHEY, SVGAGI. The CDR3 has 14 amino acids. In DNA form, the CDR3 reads TGTGCCAGCAATCGGGGTTCGGCTAAAGAGACCCAGTACTTC. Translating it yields CASNRGSAKETQYF.

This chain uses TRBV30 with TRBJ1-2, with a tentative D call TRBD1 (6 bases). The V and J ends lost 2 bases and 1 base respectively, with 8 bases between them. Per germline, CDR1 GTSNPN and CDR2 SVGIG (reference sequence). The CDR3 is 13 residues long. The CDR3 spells CAWSKDSNYGYTF. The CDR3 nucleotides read TGTGCCTGGAGTAAGGACAGTAACTATGGCTACACCTTC.

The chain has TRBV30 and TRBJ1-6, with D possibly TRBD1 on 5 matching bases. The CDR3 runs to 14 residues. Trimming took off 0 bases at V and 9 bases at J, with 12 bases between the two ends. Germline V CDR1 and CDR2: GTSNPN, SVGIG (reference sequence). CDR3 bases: TGTGCCTGGAGTGTTCAGGGATCTGGTTCACCCCTCCACTTT. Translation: CAWSVQGSGSPLHF.

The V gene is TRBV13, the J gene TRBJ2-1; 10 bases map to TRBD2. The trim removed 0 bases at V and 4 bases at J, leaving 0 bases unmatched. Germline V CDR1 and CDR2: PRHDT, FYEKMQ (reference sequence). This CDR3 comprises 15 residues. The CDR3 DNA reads TGTGCCAGCAGCTTAGGACTAGCGGGGTACAATGAGCAGTTCTTC. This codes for CASSLGLAGYNEQFF.

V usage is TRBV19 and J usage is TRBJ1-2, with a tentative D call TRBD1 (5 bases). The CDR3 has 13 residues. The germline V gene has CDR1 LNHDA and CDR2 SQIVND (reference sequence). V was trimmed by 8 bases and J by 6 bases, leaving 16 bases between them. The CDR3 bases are TGTGCCAGTGCGGCGGGACCATGGGATGGCTACACCTTC. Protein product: CASAAGPWDGYTF.

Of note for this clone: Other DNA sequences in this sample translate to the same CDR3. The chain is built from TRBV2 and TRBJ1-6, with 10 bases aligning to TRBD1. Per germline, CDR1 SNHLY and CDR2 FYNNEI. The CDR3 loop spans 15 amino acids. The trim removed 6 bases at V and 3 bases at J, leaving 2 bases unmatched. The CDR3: CASSGQGGYNSPLHF. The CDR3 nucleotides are TGTGCCAGCAGCGGACAGGGGGGCTATAATTCACCCCTCCACTTT. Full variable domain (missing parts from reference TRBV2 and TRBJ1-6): EPEVTQTPSHQVTQMGQEVILRCVPISNHLYFYWYRQILGQKVEFLVSFYNNEISEKSEIFDDQFSVERPDGSNFTLKIRSTKLEDSAMYFCASSGQGGYNSPLHFGNGTRLTVT.

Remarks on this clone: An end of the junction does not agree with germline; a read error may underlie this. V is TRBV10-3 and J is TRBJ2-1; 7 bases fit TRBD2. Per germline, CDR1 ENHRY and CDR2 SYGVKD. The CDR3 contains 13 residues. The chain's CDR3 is CAISASGAGEEFF. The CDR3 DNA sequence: TGTGCCATCAGTGCTAGCGGTGCAGGTGAGGAGTTCTTC.

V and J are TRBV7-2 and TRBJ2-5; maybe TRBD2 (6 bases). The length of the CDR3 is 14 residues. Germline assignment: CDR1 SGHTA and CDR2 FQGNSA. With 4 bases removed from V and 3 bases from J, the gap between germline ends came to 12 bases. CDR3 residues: CASSSPTSKETQYF. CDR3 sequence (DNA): TGTGCCAGCAGCTCCCCGACTAGTAAAGAGACCCAGTACTTC. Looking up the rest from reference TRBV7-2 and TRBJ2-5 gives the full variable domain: GAGVSQSPSNKVTEKGKDVELRCDPISGHTALYWYRQSLGQGLEFLIYFQGNSAPDKSGLPSDRFSAERTGGSVSTLTIQRTQQEDSAVYLCASSSPTSKETQYFGPGTRLLVL.